This passage covers 32 T cell receptor beta chains from one sample sequenced in a study of shared clonotypes between healthy human individuals. TCRdb's table, derived via immunoSEQ multiplex PCR, lists solely in-frame clones and lacks some. Of some 2,100,000 clones listed, under 97% are singletons. The sequenced material came from naive CD4+ T cells sorted from blood. Documented subset: CD45RA+ positively selected. These TCRs come from a man younger than 35 in good health.

This sequence joins TRBV15 and TRBJ2-1; TRBD2 aligns across 12 bases. Germline CDR1 and CDR2: LNHNV and YYDKDF (reference sequence). V was clipped by 8 bases and J by 2 bases; unmatched bases: 10. The CDR3 runs to 17 residues. CDR3 bases: TGTGCCACCGTGTTAGCTAGCGGGAGGGTAACCTACAATGAGCAGTTCTTC. Encoded protein: CATVLASGRVTYNEQFF.

This clone is a singleton in its sample. This chain joins TRBV6-1 and TRBJ2-7, with D maybe TRBD2 (6 bases). Germline V CDR1 and CDR2: MNHNS, SASEGT. The CDR3 runs to 13 residues. With 7 bases removed from V and 2 bases from J, the gap between germline ends came to 12 bases. In DNA, the CDR3 is TGTGCCAGCATTCGGGGGACCGCCTACGAGCAGTACTTC. Protein product: CASIRGTAYEQYF.

CDR3 nucleotide sequence: TGTGCCAGCAGCCTGCAGGTGGCCGGCTCCTACGAGCAGTACTTC. It codes for CASSLQVAGSYEQYF. This chain connects TRBV5-4 to TRBJ2-7; the D is unclear. The CDR3 has 15 residues. Germline V gene lookup returns CDR1 SGHNT and CDR2 YYREEE (reference sequence). V was pared by 4 bases and J by 0 bases, with 14 bases between.

The chain recombines TRBV28 with TRBJ2-7; D remains unclear. CDR3 length: 14 residues. Germline values: CDR1 MDHEN, CDR2 SYDVKM. Trimming removed 7 bases at V and 0 bases at J, with 13 bases between. The CDR3 DNA reads TGTGCCAGCACGAGCATGGACCTCTCCTACGAGCAGTACTTC. Encoded protein: CASTSMDLSYEQYF.

The table lists this clone with a count of one. The rearrangement uses TRBV28 and TRBJ2-7; D gene unclear. V lost 5 bases, J lost 3 bases, and 14 bases lay in between. This CDR3 is built from 14 residues. Germline CDR1 MDHEN, CDR2 SYDVKM. In DNA, the CDR3 is TGTGCCAGCAGTCCCACGACTCGTTTCTACGAGCAGTACTTC. This encodes CASSPTTRFYEQYF.

A single count supports this clone. The chain joins TRBV5-1 to TRBJ2-2; D is undetermined. This CDR3 region has 18 residues. Between the trimmed V and J ends, which lost 0 bases and 0 bases, there was a span of 15 bases. Germline CDR1 reads SGHRS; CDR2 reads YFSETQ. CDR3 sequence reads: CASSLALSTGPNTGELFF. CDR3 DNA sequence: TGCGCCAGCAGCTTGGCTTTATCCACCGGCCCGAACACCGGGGAGCTGTTTTTT.

The gene calls are TRBV9 and TRBJ2-2; D unresolved. The germline V gene has CDR1 SGDLS and CDR2 YYNGEE. V was shortened by 1 base and J by 0 bases, with 4 bases between the two germline ends. This CDR3 spans 14 amino acids. The CDR3 DNA is TGTGCCAGCAGCGTACCAGCGAACACCGGGGAGCTGTTTTTT. As protein: CASSVPANTGELFF.

The chain is built from TRBV5-1 and TRBJ2-7, with 7 nucleotides matching TRBD1. Germline V gene data show CDR1 as SGHRS and CDR2 as YFSETQ. The CDR3 is 15 residues long. The J segment lost 6 bases and the V segment lost 4 bases, leaving 13 bases of the junction unmatched. The CDR3 coding sequence is TGCGCCAGCAGCCTGAACCGGGACAGCCCCCTCGAGCAGTACTTC. It specifies CASSLNRDSPLEQYF. The full variable domain, completed using reference TRBV5-1 and TRBJ2-7, is KAGVTQTPRYLIKTRGQQVTLSCSPISGHRSVSWYQQTPGQGLQFLFEYFSETQRNKGNFPGRFSGRQFSNSRSEMNVSTLELGDSALYLCASSLNRDSPLEQYFGPGTRLTVT.

The V gene is TRBV25-1, the J gene TRBJ1-6, with D possibly matching TRBD1 (5 bases). Trimming cost V 3 bases and J 10 bases, with 13 bases left between them. The V gene's germline CDR1 is MGHDK and CDR2 SYGVNS. There are 14 residues in the CDR3. For the CDR3, the DNA is TGTGCCAGCAGTGACCCGGCAGGGCGGTCACCCCTCCACTTT. Protein sequence: CASSDPAGRSPLHF. Drawing the rest from reference TRBV25-1 and TRBJ1-6, the complete variable domain is EADIYQTPRYLVIGTGKKITLECSQTMGHDKMYWYQQDPGMELHLIHYSYGVNSTEKGDLSSESTVSRIRTEHFPLTLESARPSHTSQYLCASSDPAGRSPLHFGNGTRLTVT.

The chain employs TRBV7-2 and TRBJ2-7; D gene unclear. Trimming stripped 6 bases from V and 7 bases from J, with 28 bases between. CDR3 length equals 17 residues. From germline, CDR1 is SGHTA and CDR2 FQGNSA. In DNA, the CDR3 is TGTGCCAGCAGACCCCTTCTTGGGTCCGGCCTCTCGGCGGAGCAGTACTTC. Amino acids: CASRPLLGSGLSAEQYF.

The chain links TRBV2 to TRBJ1-2; TRBD1 might be the D (6 bases). Trimming shortened V by 9 bases and J by 0 bases, and 14 bases separated the two germline ends. Per the germline V gene, CDR1 is SNHLY and CDR2 is FYNNEI. This CDR3 comprises 14 residues. The CDR3: CARQAGASNYGYTF. The CDR3 region has the DNA TGTGCCAGACAGGCGGGGGCGTCTAACTATGGCTACACCTTC.

The chain has TRBV30 and TRBJ1-6; the D is unclear. There are 15 residues in the CDR3. Trimming shortened V by 4 bases and J by 5 bases, and 15 bases separated the two germline ends. Per the germline V gene, CDR1 is GTSNPN and CDR2 is SVGIG (reference sequence). This chain's CDR3 is CAWNVDGPDNSPLHF. CDR3 nucleotides: TGTGCCTGGAACGTGGACGGCCCGGATAATTCACCCCTCCACTTT.

V is TRBV2 and J is TRBJ1-1; D unclear. Trimming cost V 4 bases and J 0 bases, with 9 bases left between them. The CDR3 contains 14 residues. Per the germline V gene, CDR1 is SNHLY and CDR2 is FYNNEI. The CDR3 protein is CASSVMSLNTEAFF. Written as DNA, the CDR3 is TGTGCCAGCAGTGTGATGTCCCTGAACACTGAAGCTTTCTTT.

In the case of this clone: The sample has other DNA sequences that encode this CDR3 too. V and J are TRBV7-3 and TRBJ1-1; D might be TRBD1 (6 bases). The CDR3 length is 13 residues. Trimming left V 3 bases short and J 5 bases short, with 10 bases between. Per germline, CDR1 SGHTA and CDR2 FQGTGA. The CDR3 here is CASSLTGNTEAFF. The CDR3 bases are TGTGCCAGCAGCTTGACAGGCAATACTGAAGCTTTCTTT.

This clone was seen just once. The CDR3 nucleotides read TGCGCCAGCAGCTTAGACACCAGCCAAGAGACCCAGTACTTC. It is translated as CASSLDTSQETQYF. The V gene is TRBV5-1, the J gene TRBJ2-5; no clear D gene. The CDR3 is 14 residues long. Germline-derived CDR1 and CDR2 are SGHRS and YFSETQ. The ends were cut back, 2 bases at V and 1 base at J, with 9 bases in the middle.

This clone was recorded only once. This chain links TRBV25-1 with TRBJ2-1; D may be TRBD1 (6 bases). The V gene lost 5 bases and the J gene lost 10 bases, with 9 bases spanning the gap. Germline V gene lookup returns CDR1 MGHDK and CDR2 SYGVNS. The CDR3 is made up of 11 amino acids. The CDR3 nucleotides read TGTGCCAGCAGTAGGGGGTTGGAGCAGTTCTTC. It yields the protein CASSRGLEQFF. The entire variable domain, with the rest obtained from reference TRBV25-1 and TRBJ2-1, is as follows: EADIYQTPRYLVIGTGKKITLECSQTMGHDKMYWYQQDPGMELHLIHYSYGVNSTEKGDLSSESTVSRIRTEHFPLTLESARPSHTSQYLCASSRGLEQFFGPGTRLTVL.

The chain combines TRBV7-2 with TRBJ1-2; D is possibly TRBD1 (5 bases). CDR1 is SGHTA and CDR2 is FQGNSA in the germline V gene. The V end lost 1 base, the J end lost 5 bases, and 14 bases lay between the germline ends. This CDR3 spans 15 amino acids. DNA of the CDR3: TGTGCCAGCAGCTTAGATTTGGACACCTTATATGGCTACACCTTC. This encodes CASSLDLDTLYGYTF.

The chain couples TRBV9 to TRBJ2-3; 10 bases match TRBD2. The junction had 4 bases not matched to a gene; V was cut back by 1 base and J by 2 bases. Germline V gene sequence: CDR1 SGDLS, CDR2 YYNGEE. CDR3 length equals 16 residues. The CDR3 spells CASSVKREGYTDTQYF. CDR3 sequence (DNA): TGTGCCAGCAGCGTAAAGCGGGAGGGATACACAGATACGCAGTATTTT.

The chain has TRBV7-2 and TRBJ2-7; D perhaps matches TRBD1 (5 bases). V was pared by 2 bases and J by 0 bases, with 8 bases between. Germline V lookup: CDR1 SGHTA, CDR2 FQGNSA. The CDR3 runs 14 residues. The CDR3 is CASSLRQSSYEQYF. CDR3 bases: TGTGCCAGCAGCTTAAGACAGTCCTCCTACGAGCAGTACTTC.

The table lists this clone with a few counts. This sequence joins TRBV5-6 and TRBJ1-5, with D unresolved. Germline V CDR1 and CDR2: SGHDT, YYEEEE. CDR3 length: 12 residues. The V and J ends lost 3 bases and 4 bases respectively, with 5 bases between them. The CDR3 reads CASSSYNQPQHF. For the CDR3, the DNA is TGTGCCAGCAGCTCGTATAATCAGCCCCAGCATTTT. Using reference TRBV5-6 and TRBJ1-5 for the parts outside the CDR3, the full variable domain is DAGVTQSPTHLIKTRGQQVTLRCSPKSGHDTVSWYQQALGQGPQFIFQYYEEEERQRGNFPDRFSGHQFPNYSSELNVNALLLGDSALYLCASSSYNQPQHFGDGTRLSIL.

V is TRBV28 and J is TRBJ1-1; no clear D gene. The CDR3 totals 15 residues. The germline V and J ends were trimmed by 2 bases and 5 bases, with 15 bases remaining between them. The V gene's germline CDR1 is MDHEN and CDR2 SYDVKM. CDR3 loop: CASSLASRSRTEAFF. The CDR3 coding sequence is TGTGCCAGCAGTTTAGCCAGCAGAAGTAGGACTGAAGCTTTCTTT.

The chain carries TRBV5-6 and TRBJ1-1; 10 positions match TRBD1. Germline V gene data show CDR1 as SGHDT and CDR2 as YYEEEE. CDR3 length: 16 residues. V shed 3 bases and J 6 bases; nucleotides not matched to a gene: 11. CDR3 in amino acids: CASSSPSRQGAPEAFF. For the CDR3, the DNA is TGTGCCAGCAGCTCTCCCTCTCGACAGGGGGCCCCTGAAGCTTTCTTT.

A single count supports this clone. The CDR3 reads CASSLTSGGPLEQYF. The CDR3 nucleotides are TGTGCCAGCAGCCTGACTAGCGGGGGGCCTCTCGAGCAGTACTTC. V and J are TRBV7-3 and TRBJ2-7, with 13 positions matching TRBD2. Germline CDR1 and CDR2: SGHTA and FQGTGA. This CDR3 has 15 amino acids. With 5 bases clipped from V and 6 bases from J, the junction kept 7 bases outside the gene matches.

In the case of this clone: Other DNA sequences from this sample encode an identical CDR3 as well. V and J are TRBV16 and TRBJ2-7, with a possible D match to TRBD1 (6 bases). Trimming left V 0 bases short and J 0 bases short, with 6 bases between. The CDR3 contains 14 residues. CDR1 and CDR2 from the germline V gene are KGHSY and FQNENV. The CDR3 loop reads CASSQSTGSYEQYF. The CDR3 bases are TGTGCCAGCAGCCAATCGACAGGCTCCTACGAGCAGTACTTC.

CDR3 in DNA: TGTGCCAGCAACCCGGGGGGCGGGAGAGCCGTTCGCGAGCAGTACTTC. Translation: CASNPGGGRAVREQYF. The genes are TRBV7-2 and TRBJ2-7; D may be TRBD2 (7 bases). Trimming took 7 bases from V and 6 from J, leaving 25 bases between them. Germline lookup yields CDR1 SGHTA and CDR2 FQGNSA. CDR3 length: 16 residues.

This sequence joins TRBV5-1 and TRBJ2-2; no clear D gene. Per germline, CDR1 SGHRS and CDR2 YFSETQ. The CDR3 loop spans 15 amino acids. V was clipped by 0 bases and J by 0 bases, with 6 bases between them. The CDR3 reads CASSLERSNTGELFF. Here the CDR3 DNA reads TGCGCCAGCAGCTTGGAACGCTCGAACACCGGGGAGCTGTTTTTT.

The chain employs TRBV6-1 and TRBJ1-6; D gene unclear. The ends were cut back, 7 bases at V and 7 bases at J, with 11 bases in the middle. The CDR3 contains 13 residues. Germline V lookup: CDR1 MNHNS, CDR2 SASEGT. CDR3 sequence (DNA): TGTGCCAGCAACCCCCTAAAGAATTCACCCCTCCACTTT. It yields the protein CASNPLKNSPLHF.

V usage is TRBV27 and J usage is TRBJ2-1; the D gene is possibly TRBD1 (6 bases). V lost 3 bases to trimming and J lost 8 bases, with 17 bases between them. CDR1 MNHEY and CDR2 SMNVEV come from the germline V gene (reference sequence). The CDR3 runs 15 residues. The CDR3 sequence is CASSFRVTGSDEQFF. The CDR3 nucleotides read TGTGCCAGCAGTTTCAGGGTAACAGGGTCGGATGAGCAGTTCTTC.

This sequence joins TRBV6-5 and TRBJ1-1; 9 nucleotides line up with TRBD1. V lost 5 bases to trimming and J lost 1 base; unmatched junction nucleotides: 2. The CDR3 covers 14 residues. CDR1 and CDR2 (germline): MNHEY, SVGAGI. The CDR3 protein is CASSTGGWNTEAFF. The CDR3 region has the DNA TGTGCCAGCAGTACAGGGGGCTGGAACACTGAAGCTTTCTTT.

The chain carries TRBV29-1 and TRBJ2-3; D not certain. Germline V gives CDR1 SQVTM, CDR2 ANQGSEA. V was trimmed by 4 bases and J by 4 bases, leaving 6 bases between them. The CDR3 extends over 11 amino acids. The CDR3 sequence: CSVVRADTQYF. The CDR3 bases are TGCAGCGTTGTAAGGGCAGATACGCAGTATTTT.

The J gene is TRBJ2-7, the V gene TRBV6-5, with D uncertain. V was trimmed by 7 bases and J by 4 bases, leaving 14 bases between them. This CDR3 is built from 13 residues. CDR1 MNHEY and CDR2 SVGAGI come from the germline V gene. The CDR3, as DNA: TGTGCCAGCACGACGGCCGTTGGATACGAGCAGTACTTC. Translation: CASTTAVGYEQYF.

In regard to this clone: The same CDR3 also results from other DNA sequences found in this sample. CDR3 loop: CASSQGTGGSYEQYF. The CDR3 DNA follows: TGCGCCAGCAGCCAGGGAACAGGGGGCTCCTACGAGCAGTACTTC. The chain is built from TRBV4-1 and TRBJ2-7; 8 nucleotides align to TRBD1. In germline, CDR1 is MGHRA, CDR2 YSYEKL. The CDR3 is made up of 15 amino acids. V shed 3 bases and J 0 bases; nucleotides not matched to a gene: 4.